This T cell receptor (beta chain) was identified in a study of control samples from healthy donors and cancer patients. Germline V gene sequence: CDR1 LNHDA, CDR2 SQIVND (reference sequence). V lost 7 bases and J lost 7; bases outside the gene matches: 12. This CDR3 spans 15 amino acids. Profiled with immunoSEQ multiplex PCR; TCRdb holds only in-frame clones, not every one. The sample includes 120,000 or so clones, roughly 87% of them seen just once. The TCR originated in a man aged 40-55 years in good health. Sequenced: blood. The rearrangement links TRBV19 to TRBJ1-2, with 10 bases fitting TRBD1. In DNA form, the CDR3 reads TGTGCCAGTATCGACCGGGACAGGGGAACGGGTGGCTACACCTTC. Translated, it gives CASIDRDRGTGGYTF. The full variable domain, completed using reference TRBV19 and TRBJ1-2, is DGGITQSPKYLFRKEGQNVTLSCEQNLNHDAMYWYRQDPGQGLRLIYYSQIVNDFQKGDIAEGYSVSREKKESFPLTVTSAQKNPTAFYLCASIDRDRGTGGYTFGSGTRLTVV.